The clone carrying this T cell receptor beta chain has only a few counts. What it binds is unknown. This record belongs to a study of cytomegalovirus exposure and HLA in healthy donors. Broader study findings: Some V segments (TRBV6-2 and TRBV6-3 among them) were excluded as indistinguishable. Highly shared sequence variants in one cluster were likely a sequencing artifact. Another analysis was done later, and it associated over 15,000 TCR beta sequences with HLA alleles at 0.05 false discovery rate.

Amplification used 60 Vbeta primers and 13 Jbeta primers. Assay: immunoSEQ multiplex PCR; the TCRdb copy retains only in-frame clones and omits some. There are 65,000 to 95,000 clones in the sample; roughly 70% occur only once, and over 10% lies in the top ten. Germline lookup yields CDR1 SGHAT and CDR2 FQNNGV. V was pared by 6 bases and J by 3 bases, with 6 bases of the junction left unmatched. The CDR3 loop spans 15 amino acids. The chain recombines TRBV11-2 with TRBJ2-1; 9 bases agree with TRBD1. The sample consisted of PBMCs. This sequence was found in a man aged 65-85 years in good health and CMV-seronegative. Written as DNA, the CDR3 is TGTGCCAGCAGGCACTGGACAGGGGTCTACAATGAGCAGTTCTTC. It encodes CASRHWTGVYNEQFF.